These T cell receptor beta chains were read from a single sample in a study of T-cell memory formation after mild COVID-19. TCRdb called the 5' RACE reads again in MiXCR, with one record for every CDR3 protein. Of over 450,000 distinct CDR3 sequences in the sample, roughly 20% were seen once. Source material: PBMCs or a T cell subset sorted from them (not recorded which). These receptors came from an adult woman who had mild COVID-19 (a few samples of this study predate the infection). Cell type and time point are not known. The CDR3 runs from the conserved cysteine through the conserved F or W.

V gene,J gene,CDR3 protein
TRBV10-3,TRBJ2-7,CAITTTGGSYEQYF
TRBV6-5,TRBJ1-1,CASSYLGDYNTEAFF
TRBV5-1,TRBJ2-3,CASSLVTSGGADTQYF
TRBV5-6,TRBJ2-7,CASSFNQGSEQYF
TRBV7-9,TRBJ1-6,CASSLGGGIIGYNSPLHF
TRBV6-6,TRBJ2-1,CASSYTGGAINEQFF
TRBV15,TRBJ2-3,CATSPLGDTQYF
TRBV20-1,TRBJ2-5,CSARAGVETQYF
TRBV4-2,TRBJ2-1,CASSQEPPLTFSSYNEQFF
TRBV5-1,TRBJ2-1,CASGLDLSYNEQFF
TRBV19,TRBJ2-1,CASTPSWDSYNEQFF
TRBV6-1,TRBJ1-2,CASNKRTGFGYTF
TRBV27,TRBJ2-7,CASTQGPSPAYEQYF
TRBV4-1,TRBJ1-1,CASSPQAGGMNTEAFF
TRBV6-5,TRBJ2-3,CASATGGASTDTQYF
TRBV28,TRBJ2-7,CASGLAGGSYEQYF
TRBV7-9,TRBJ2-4,CASSSRLAGDNIQYF
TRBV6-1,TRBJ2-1,CASTWGGNYNEQFF
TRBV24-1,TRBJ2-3,CATSEQDRTDTQYF
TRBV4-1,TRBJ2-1,CASSLGRVYNEQFF
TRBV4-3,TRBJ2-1,CASSFGTSGNNEQFF
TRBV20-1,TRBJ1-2,CSATSPTGRNGYTF
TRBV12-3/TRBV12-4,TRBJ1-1,CASSNRGVNTEAFF
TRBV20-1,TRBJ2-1,CSAREGTGALDEQFF
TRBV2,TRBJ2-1,CASSTGTSGKPYLDNEQFF
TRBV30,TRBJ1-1,CAWSVLGSTEAFF
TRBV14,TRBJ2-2,CASSQLGGPNTGELFF
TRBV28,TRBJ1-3,CASSNPPGNTIYF
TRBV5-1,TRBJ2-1,CASRTESYNEQFF
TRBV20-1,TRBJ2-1,CSARSSLAGGLNEQFF
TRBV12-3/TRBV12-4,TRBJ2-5,CASSLLLGREETQYF
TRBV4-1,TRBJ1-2,CASSQDGVGGYTF
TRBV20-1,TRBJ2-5,CSAYSPGLAKETQYF
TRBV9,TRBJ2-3,CASSVGQGGKGDTQYF
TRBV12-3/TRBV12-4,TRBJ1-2,CASRTADGYTF
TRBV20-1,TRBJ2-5,CSALAGGQGETQYF
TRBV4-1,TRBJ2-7,CASSQTSGVSYEQYF
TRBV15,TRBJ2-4,CATSRGGLAEKNIQYF
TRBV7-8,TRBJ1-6,CASSFDGNSPLHF
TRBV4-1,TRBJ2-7,CASSPIDLIAWGEQYF
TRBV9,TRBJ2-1,CASSVSSGTSINEQFF
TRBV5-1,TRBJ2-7,CASSLGSTANEQYF
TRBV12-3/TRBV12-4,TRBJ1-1,CASGREGVMNTEAFF
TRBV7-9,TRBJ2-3,CASSLELPDTQYF
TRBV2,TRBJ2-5,CASSRTAGREETQYF
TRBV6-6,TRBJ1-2,CASSYSGENYGYTF
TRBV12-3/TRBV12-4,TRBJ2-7,CASSPDAEQYF
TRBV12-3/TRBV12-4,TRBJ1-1,CASSTFPENTEAFF
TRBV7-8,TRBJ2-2,CASSLDLTPRNTGELFF
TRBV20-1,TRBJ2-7,CSANGDRGYEQYF
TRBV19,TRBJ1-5,CASSNRGQQPQHF
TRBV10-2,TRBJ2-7,CASSELANEQYF
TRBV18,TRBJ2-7,CASSPVGASGSYEQYF
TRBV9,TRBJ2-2,CASSVQDSSPGELFF
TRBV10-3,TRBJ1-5,CAISEERAARGPQHF